The 20 T cell receptor beta chains reported below all come from one sample, sequenced in a study of circulating tumor DNA in untreated peripheral T-cell lymphoma. Profiled with immunoSEQ multiplex PCR; TCRdb holds only in-frame clones, not every one. The sample records 7,000 or so clones, around 74% being singletons. Sequenced: tumor tissue. Source of these receptors: a human donor with peripheral T-cell lymphoma.

This clone was recorded only once. V and J are TRBV14 and TRBJ2-1, with 11 positions matching TRBD2. Germline CDR1 is SGHDN and CDR2 is FVKESK. J was trimmed by 9 bases and V by 3 bases; bases with no gene match: 10. The CDR3 sequence is 16 residues long. CDR3 coding DNA: TGTGCCAGCAGCCAGTATAGCGGGAGGGCCGGCCGTGAGCAGTTCTTC. Residues: CASSQYSGRAGREQFF.

The chain combines TRBV30 with TRBJ1-5; D remains ambiguous. The length of the CDR3 is 14 residues. CDR1 and CDR2 (germline): GTSNPN, SVGIG (reference sequence). V dropped 0 bases and J dropped 5 bases, with 11 bases sitting between them. This CDR3 reads CAWSVTRRDQPQHF. In nucleotides, the CDR3 is TGTGCCTGGAGTGTTACAAGGAGAGATCAGCCCCAGCATTTT.

The rearrangement links TRBV1 to TRBJ2-3; the table's D call TRBD2 went unverified against the DNA. TRBV1 is described as a pseudogene. The CDR3 totals 19 residues. The CDR3 is CASSQDLAAITSGTDTQYF. CDR3 coding DNA: TGCGCCAGCAGCCAAGATCTAGCGGCAATTACAAGTGGCACAGATACGCAGTATTTT.

The chain combines TRBV5-1 with TRBJ2-1, with 7 bases aligning to TRBD2. CDR1 is SGHRS, CDR2 YFSETQ, per germline. The CDR3 totals 15 residues. J gave up 7 bases and V 0 bases, and 7 bases lay outside the gene matches. The DNA of the CDR3 is TGCGCCAGCAGCTTGGCCGGGGGGACCGGGAATGAGCAGTTCTTC. Translating it yields CASSLAGGTGNEQFF.

The chain uses TRBV11-3 and TRBJ1-1; 7 nucleotides line up with TRBD1. With V trimmed by 8 bases and J by 5 bases, 11 bases remained unmatched. CDR3 size: 14 residues. CDR1 is SGHNT, CDR2 YENEEA, per germline. CDR3 DNA sequence: TGTGCCAGCGAGGGGGCGCTGGGGAAAACTGAAGCTTTCTTT. It is translated as CASEGALGKTEAFF.

The V call is TRBV19, the J call TRBJ2-1; tentative D call: TRBD2 (5 bases). Per germline, CDR1 LNHDA and CDR2 SQIVND (reference sequence). There are 15 residues in the CDR3. V was cut by 5 bases and J by 2 bases, with 13 bases left in between. CDR3 in amino acids: CASSSGERTYNEQFF. CDR3 nucleotide sequence: TGTGCCAGTAGTTCGGGCGAGCGGACCTACAATGAGCAGTTCTTC. The variable domain in full, with the rest retrieved from reference TRBV19 and TRBJ2-1, is DGGITQSPKYLFRKEGQNVTLSCEQNLNHDAMYWYRQDPGQGLRLIYYSQIVNDFQKGDIAEGYSVSREKKESFPLTVTSAQKNPTAFYLCASSSGERTYNEQFFGPGTRLTVL.

J is TRBJ2-3 and V is TRBV9; TRBD1 agrees at 8 bases. The V and J ends lost 5 bases and 2 bases, in that order; junction bases with no gene match: 7. This CDR3 comprises 15 residues. CDR1 SGDLS and CDR2 YYNGEE come from the germline V gene. CDR3 coding DNA: TGTGCCAGCAGAAGACAGGGGTTGCCCACAGATACGCAGTATTTT. Residues: CASRRQGLPTDTQYF.

The V call is TRBV11-1, the J call TRBJ2-1; possibly TRBD1 or TRBD2 for D (5 bases each). With 4 bases removed from V and 10 bases from J, the gap between germline ends came to 17 bases. The CDR3 consists of 14 residues. From germline, CDR1 is SGHAT and CDR2 FQDESV (reference sequence). The CDR3 DNA sequence: TGTGCCAGCAGCTACATGGGACCCCCTAGCGAGCAGTTCTTC. Its translation is CASSYMGPPSEQFF.

CDR3 DNA sequence: TGTGCCAGTACATCCCCCGGGAGTGGGGAAAAACTGTTTTTT. This translates into CASTSPGSGEKLFF. V gene TRBV19 combines with J gene TRBJ1-4; D is undetermined. Germline V CDR1 and CDR2: LNHDA, SQIVND (reference sequence). V was clipped by 7 bases and J by 8 bases, with 17 bases between them. The CDR3 has 14 residues.

The chain is built from TRBV4-1 and TRBJ2-2, with D perhaps TRBD2 (5 bases). CDR1 MGHRA and CDR2 YSYEKL come from the germline V gene. V was pared by 3 bases and J by 7 bases, with 15 bases between. The CDR3 covers 15 residues. The CDR3, as DNA: TGCGCCAGCAGCCAGCCGAGGGAATTGGACGGGGAGCTGTTTTTT. Translating gives CASSQPRELDGELFF.

This rearrangement joins TRBV15 to TRBJ2-7; D is possibly TRBD1 or TRBD2 (5 bases each). Germline V gene lookup returns CDR1 LNHNV and CDR2 YYDKDF (reference sequence). CDR3 length: 14 residues. V lost 3 bases and J lost 0, with 9 bases in between. CDR3 region: CATSRGGTSYEQYF. DNA for the CDR3: TGTGCCACCAGCAGGGGTGGGACCTCCTACGAGCAGTACTTC.

J is TRBJ1-1 and V is TRBV19; D might be TRBD1 (5 bases). The CDR3 is 12 residues long. Germline V gene lookup returns CDR1 LNHDA and CDR2 SQIVND (reference sequence). Deletions cut 4 bases from V and 4 bases from J, with 7 bases between. CDR3 sequence reads: CASSTGTTEAFF. DNA for the CDR3: TGTGCCAGTAGTACAGGGACCACTGAAGCTTTCTTT.

The V gene is TRBV6-8, the J gene TRBJ2-3; 9 bases are a match to TRBD2. The CDR3 loop spans 13 amino acids. Trimming removed 8 bases from V and 2 bases from J; junction bases left unmatched: 2. Looked up from germline, CDR1 is MNHGY and CDR2 is SAAAGT. CDR3 region: CASRLAVTDTQYF. The DNA for the CDR3 is TGTGCCAGCCGACTAGCGGTCACAGATACGCAGTATTTT.

This clone was found a few times. The rearrangement uses TRBV11-3 and TRBJ1-2; a weak D match, TRBD1 (5 bases). The V end lost 3 bases, the J end lost 7 bases, and 18 bases lay between the germline ends. Per germline, CDR1 SGHNT and CDR2 YENEEA. This CDR3 region has 15 residues. CDR3 loop: CASSLGTDNYRGYTF. CDR3 in DNA: TGTGCCAGCAGCTTGGGGACCGATAACTACCGTGGCTACACCTTC.

This clone was detected a few times. This rearrangement joins TRBV6-8 to TRBJ2-3, with 11 bases aligning to TRBD1. The CDR3 spans 16 residues. V dropped 5 bases and J dropped 10; count of bases not matched to a gene: 14. In germline, CDR1 is MNHGY, CDR2 SAAAGT. CDR3 nucleotide sequence: TGTGCCAGCAGTCCTCCGGGACAGGGGGGATTCTACGCGCAGTATTTT. It encodes CASSPPGQGGFYAQYF.

The chain links TRBV11-3 to TRBJ1-4; TRBD1 might be the D (6 bases). Germline lookup yields CDR1 SGHNT and CDR2 YENEEA. This CDR3 has 16 amino acids. With 3 bases removed from V and 5 bases from J, the gap between germline ends came to 16 bases. The CDR3 DNA reads as TGTGCCAGCAGCTTGGCTGGAGGGGGGGCGAATGAAAAACTGTTTTTT. Its protein product is CASSLAGGGANEKLFF.

This clone was seen only a few times. The chain has TRBV10-2 and TRBJ2-7, with 8 bases matching TRBD2. With 5 bases clipped from V and 6 bases from J, the junction kept 3 bases outside the gene matches. Germline assignment: CDR1 WSHSY and CDR2 SAAADI. The CDR3 extends over 12 amino acids. The CDR3 bases are TGCGCCAGCAGTCGAGGGACTAGCGAGCAGTACTTC. Translating it yields CASSRGTSEQYF.

This chain uses TRBV4-1 with TRBJ2-7, with a possible D match to TRBD1 (5 bases). Trimming took 5 bases from V and 6 from J, leaving 20 bases between them. CDR1 and CDR2 from the germline V gene are MGHRA and YSYEKL. This CDR3 comprises 15 residues. The CDR3 DNA is TGCGCCAGCAGCGTTACATCCCGACAAGGGGTCGAGCAGTACTTC. Encoded protein: CASSVTSRQGVEQYF.

The V and J genes are TRBV6-8 and TRBJ1-1; 7 bases agree with TRBD1. CDR1 is MNHGY, CDR2 SAAAGT, per germline. The V gene end was trimmed by 10 bases and the J gene end by 5 bases; junction bases not matched to a gene: 13. This CDR3 is built from 14 residues. In nucleotides, the CDR3 is TGTGCCAACAAGGCGCAGGGGGGGTATACTGAAGCTTTCTTT. Translated: CANKAQGGYTEAFF.

The V call is TRBV6-8, the J call TRBJ2-3; 7 bases agree with TRBD2. The CDR3 contains 16 residues. From germline, CDR1 is MNHGY and CDR2 SAAAGT. V shed 6 bases, J shed 0 bases, and the junction held 9 bases outside the gene matches. The CDR3 is CASSQHGSGSTDTQYF. The CDR3 coding sequence is TGTGCCAGCAGCCAGCACGGTAGCGGGAGCACAGATACGCAGTATTTT.